Below, 5 T cell receptor beta chains from the same sample are listed, as sequenced in a study of tumor and adjacent non-tumor tissue in lung cancer. Three rounds of nested PCR, following a modified ARM-PCR protocol, produced the TCRbeta library. TCRdb passed the multiplex PCR reads through MiXCR, listing each CDR3 protein once. The sample records fewer than 120,000 distinct CDR3 sequences, approximately 84% being singletons. This sample's RNA came from whole unsorted tissue. Input material: lung tumor tissue. The receptors shown here come from an older man with non-small cell lung cancer.

A word on this clonotype: It is likely a read error, because the conserved phenylalanine at the end of the CDR3 is missing. No DNA is shown, since the ends of the CDR3 on it are uncertain; the CDR3 is the one TCRdb lists. The chain couples TRBV10-3 to TRBJ1-2; TRBD1 was called by the table and not checked on the DNA. The V gene's germline CDR1 is ENHRY and CDR2 SYGVKD. Termini included, the CDR3 measures 15 amino acids. The CDR3 is CGITKERDSLYGYIL.

Regarding this clonotype: This may be a read error: a much more frequent sequence differs by one nucleotide. The chain couples TRBV5-1 to TRBJ1-6; D remains ambiguous. The V gene lost 4 bases and the J gene lost 10 bases, with 15 bases spanning the gap. The CDR3 spans 14 residues. Germline lookup yields CDR1 SGHRS and CDR2 YFSETQ. The CDR3 nucleotides are TGCGCCAGCAGCATGGATCGGACCGTCTCACCCCTCCACTTT. Translation: CASSMDRTVSPLHF.

Turning to this clonotype: A clone one base away is much larger, so this may be a read error. This chain joins TRBV6-2 or TRBV6-3 and TRBJ2-6; 9 nucleotides align to TRBD1. The CDR3 contains 17 residues. CDR1 and CDR2 (germline): MNHEY, SVGEGT. CDR3 sequence reads: CASRTGGLVSGASVLTF. CDR3 nucleotide sequence: TGTGCCAGCAGGACAGGGGGGTTGGTCTCTGGGGCCAGCGTCCTGACTTTC.

This clonotype was detected only a few times. A much bigger clone sits one base away, suggesting this may be a read error. The chain couples TRBV6-2 or TRBV6-3 to TRBJ2-1, with D possibly matching TRBD1 (6 bases). The V end lost 10 bases, the J end lost 11 bases, and 18 bases lay between the germline ends. Germline assignment: CDR1 MNHEY and CDR2 SVGEGT. The CDR3 is 12 residues long. The CDR3 sequence is CANSKLRDKQFF. CDR3 bases: TGTGCCAACAGCAAACTCCGGGACAAGCAGTTCTTC.

The chain carries TRBV6-5 and TRBJ1-1; no clear D. This CDR3 is built from 16 residues. CDR1 MNHEY and CDR2 SVGAGI come from the germline V gene. Trimming removed 5 bases from V and 8 bases from J, with 24 bases in between. For the CDR3, the DNA is TGTGCCAGCAGTACATCAACGAGGGCAGTGGTTGCCGAAGCTTTCTTT. Translating it yields CASSTSTRAVVAEAFF.